One and the same sample provided the 7 T cell receptor beta chains below, sequenced in a study of PD-1 blockade in mismatch repair-deficient tumors. Generated by immunoSEQ multiplex PCR, the TCRdb table keeps only in-frame clones and is missing some. The profile covers 100,000 to 150,000 clones, with almost 90% appearing a single time and over 9.5% taken by the ten largest. The specimen comprised peripheral blood, sampled 72 weeks after starting pembrolizumab. These receptor sequences come from an adult with mismatch repair-deficient cancer.

The rearrangement links TRBV2 to TRBJ1-4, with D maybe TRBD1 (6 bases). Trimming shortened V by 0 bases and J by 8 bases, and 13 bases separated the two germline ends. This CDR3 spans 15 amino acids. The V gene's germline CDR1 is SNHLY and CDR2 FYNNEI. The CDR3 loop is CASSEARGLWEKLFF. CDR3 nucleotides: TGTGCCAGCAGTGAAGCTCGGGGGCTTTGGGAAAAACTGTTTTTT. Variable domain in full (rest from reference TRBV2 and TRBJ1-4): EPEVTQTPSHQVTQMGQEVILRCVPISNHLYFYWYRQILGQKVEFLVSFYNNEISEKSEIFDDQFSVERPDGSNFTLKIRSTKLEDSAMYFCASSEARGLWEKLFFGSGTQLSVL.

The gene calls are TRBV7-2 and TRBJ2-1, with D hard to call. Germline V CDR1 and CDR2: SGHTA, FQGNSA. CDR3 length: 13 residues. The V end lost 5 bases, the J end lost 8 bases, and 13 bases lay between the germline ends. The CDR3 region has the DNA TGTGCCAGCAGCCCCTCCCCTGGCGATGAGCAGTTCTTC. The encoded protein is CASSPSPGDEQFF.

The chain is built from TRBV29-1 and TRBJ2-1, with 10 bases identical to TRBD2. Germline V CDR1 and CDR2: SQVTM, ANQGSEA. After removal of 8 bases from V and 10 bases from J, the junction contained 11 bases not matched to a gene. The CDR3 length is 13 residues. CDR3 DNA sequence: TGCAGCCATCAGGGGACTAGCGCCCTCGAGCAGTTCTTC. Translated: CSHQGTSALEQFF.

The CDR3 DNA reads as TGTGCCAGCAGCCCGACGCCAGACAATGAGCAGTTCTTC. This codes for CASSPTPDNEQFF. The J gene is TRBJ2-1, the V gene TRBV11-3; D is undetermined. This CDR3 spans 13 amino acids. V was cut by 5 bases and J by 5 bases, with 10 bases left in between. Germline CDR1 SGHNT, CDR2 YENEEA.

The chain couples TRBV4-1 to TRBJ2-1, with TRBD2 identical over 10 bases. The V gene's germline CDR1 is MGHRA and CDR2 YSYEKL. The CDR3 spans 16 residues. J gave up 6 bases and V 0 bases, and 5 bases lay outside the gene matches. The CDR3 coding sequence is TGCGCCAGCAGCCAAGATCGGGCTAGCGGGAGCAATGAGCAGTTCTTC. Translating gives CASSQDRASGSNEQFF.

The chain combines TRBV5-6 with TRBJ2-3, with unresolved D. Germline V gene sequence: CDR1 SGHDT, CDR2 YYEEEE. This CDR3 is 14 amino acids long. The V end lost 4 bases, the J end lost 4 bases, and 13 bases lay between the germline ends. The CDR3 coding sequence is TGTGCCAGCAGCCCAGGACGTTGGGCAGATACGCAGTATTTT. Its protein is CASSPGRWADTQYF.

The chain uses TRBV28 and TRBJ1-2, with D perhaps TRBD1 (6 bases). Per germline, CDR1 MDHEN and CDR2 SYDVKM. V lost 6 bases and J lost 7, with 21 bases in between. CDR3 size: 15 residues. In DNA, the CDR3 is TGTGCCAGCAGCTCACAGGGCGCGTGGGACTCTGGCTACACCTTC. This translates into CASSSQGAWDSGYTF.